A single T cell receptor beta chain is shown here with its context. Its antigen is unknown. Per-base qualities were not stored, and no clone one base away is much larger. Library preparation employed 5' RACE. The sequencer listed for this sample is Illumina HiSeq 2500. A second PCR of roughly 7 to 12 cycles was run with a J-beta primer mix and a sample-barcoded 5' primer. Each TCR beta cDNA molecule received a unique molecular identifier from a template-switch 5' adaptor carrying 12 random nucleotides. Each sample yielded at least 2.5 million CDR3-containing paired-end reads. All of the RNA was converted into first-strand cDNA using the Mint cDNA synthesis kit, with a TRBC-specific oligonucleotide serving as the primer. After uracil-DNA glycosylase treatment, a first 18-cycle PCR used universal primers M1SS and BC2_uni_R on all cDNA. Under the source paper's analysis protocol: Each sample was normalized by randomly selecting 1 million high-quality reads, each carrying a distinct molecular identifier. Reads sharing molecular identifiers were discarded rather than binned into consensus sequences. MiTCR, run with a Q25 quality threshold and the strictest error-elimination algorithm, handled CDR3 identification, clonotype clustering and error correction. A nonparametric unseen species model with Euler transformation was used to estimate a lower bound on total TCR beta diversity. TCRdb reanalyzed the raw reads on its own, using fastp at Q25 for trimming and MiXCR for clone calling, and kept in-frame beta chains. Records with the same CDR3 protein are collapsed into one entry carrying the most frequent genes and DNA. These V and J calls are TCRdb output, not the study's own analysis. The sample table records 700,000 to 850,000 distinct CDR3 sequences; around half of these occur just once. The ten largest account for roughly 40% of the sample.

The sample originates from a study of blood T cells in healthy people across ages (dated by TCRdb to the mid-2010s). Study-wide context: In model experiments, template switching captured about one uniquely barcoded TCR beta cDNA molecule for every two T cells. To track age-related changes in TCR beta repertoire diversity, the study relied on deep sequencing normalized with unique cDNA molecular identifiers. Four age groups were formed from the donors: young (average approximately 17 years), middle-aged (more than 35), aged (approximately 60) and long-lived (less than 85). To avoid experimental bias, donors of different ages were randomly spread across the sequencing lanes. For two donors (one aged 18 to 30 and one aged 80 or older), the study analyzed two additional independent replicas of 1 million unique cDNA reads from the same blood draw. Findings and caveats that apply to the study as a whole: The long-lived group showed more naive CD4+ T cells, fewer expanded clones and increased TCR diversity than the aged group, suggesting age selection. The percentage of naive T cells measured by flow cytometry correlated strongly with observed TCR beta diversity. Conclusive comparison of naive and antigen-experienced compartments was prevented by the profiling of bulk unsorted PBMCs. As age increased, observed TCR beta diversity per million T cells dropped in a roughly linear way, and a significant reduction was already evident by age roughly 40. Estimates of total diversity based on one million sequenced T cells were regarded as lower bounds and as underestimates. Because the CMV infection status of the donors was unknown, age-related changes in expanded clonotypes may potentially have been confounded.

The CDR3 sequence holds 12 residues, the cysteine and phenylalanine included. The entry retains the CDR3 DNA only, 36 bases that are in frame from base 1. Per the germline V gene, SQVTM is the CDR1 and ANQGSEA is the CDR2. Germline trimming amounts to 7 bases on V and 12 bases on J, with 9 as the count of junction bases outside the gene matches. Systemically healthy Caucasian individuals from Russia, about 38 in total and aged roughly 6 to 100 years, were included as donors. About 9.8 milliliters of peripheral blood were drawn from each donor into EDTA-treated Vacutainer tubes. Ficoll-Paque density-gradient centrifugation was used to isolate PBMCs, with at least 7 million per sample. Total RNA was extracted from PBMCs with Trizol reagent, with at least 5 micrograms obtained per sample. Naive CD45RAhigh/CD27high T cell percentages were measured by flow cytometry on a PBMC aliquot from every donor.

What was sequenced was blood. Here the chain combines TRBV29-1 and TRBJ1-1; 12 bases in the middle match TRBD1. This TCR came from a man older than 75 in good health. The CDR3 reads CSATGQGAMTFF. The nucleotides read TGCAGCGCAACGGGACAGGGGGCGATGACTTTCTTT.